A selection of T cell receptor beta chains follows, all from one sample in a study of technical replicates of blood from a few donors. Assay: immunoSEQ multiplex PCR; the TCRdb copy retains only in-frame clones and omits some. The sample has 60,000 to 80,000 clones, around nine tenths seen once. The sample was PBMCs. These TCRs come from a human donor in good health. Some clones in this sample may be carry-over from other donors' samples. Both conserved end residues are part of each CDR3. D genes are given only for firm matches. The size of a clone is reported for some rows only, either as once, few or many, or as a class for expanded clones.

>TRBV9|-|TRBJ1-1|TRBD1
TGTGCCAGCAGCGTAACGGGACAGGGGACTGAAGCTTTCTTT
CASSVTGQGTEAFF
>TRBV9|-|TRBJ2-3|-
TGTGCCAGCAGCGTCGGGGTCACAGATACGCAGTATTTT
CASSVGVTDTQYF
>TRBV7-9|-|TRBJ2-1|TRBD2
TGTGCCAGCAGCTCTATGGGACTAGACAAGCAGTTCTTC
CASSSMGLDKQFF
>TRBV5-5|-|TRBJ2-3|-
TGTGCCAGCAGCTTCCAGGGTACAGATACGCAGTATTTT
CASSFQGTDTQYF
>TRBV7-2|-|TRBJ2-2|TRBD2
TGTGCCAGCAGCTTAGTCCGGGCGGGAGCCACCGGGGAGCTGTTTTTT
CASSLVRAGATGELFF
>TRBV5-1|-|TRBJ2-1|-
TGCGCCAGCAGCTCCCAGGGTGAGCAGTTCTTC
CASSSQGEQFF
>TRBV6-1|-|TRBJ2-7|TRBD2
TGTGCCAGCAGTGCCGGGACTACCCGAGGCGAGCAGTACTTC
CASSAGTTRGEQYF
>TRBV18|-|TRBJ1-2|TRBD1
TGTGCCAGCTCACCCGCAGGGGGGAACTATGGCTACACCTTC
CASSPAGGNYGYTF
>TRBV2|once|TRBJ2-5|TRBD2
TGTGCCAGCAGTGTGGGGACTAGCGGGGAGACCCAGTACTTC
CASSVGTSGETQYF
>TRBV6-6|-|TRBJ1-4|-
TGTGCCAGCAGTTTCGGACTTGGGGAAAAACTGTTTTTT
CASSFGLGEKLFF
>TRBV7-9|-|TRBJ2-7|TRBD1
TGTGCCAGCAGCTCCCTCGGGACAGGGGGCTACGAGCAGTACTTC
CASSSLGTGGYEQYF
>TRBV11-2|-|TRBJ2-1|TRBD2
TGTGCCAGCAGCTCCCTAGCGGGGAGCTCCTACAATGAGCAGTTCTTC
CASSSLAGSSYNEQFF
>TRBV15|-|TRBJ2-7|TRBD2
TGTGCCACCAGCACGGGACTAGCGGGAGTTGAGCAGTACTTC
CATSTGLAGVEQYF
>TRBV5-1|-|TRBJ1-3|-
TGCGCCAGCAGCTTGGGGAGTGCGGGAAACACCATATATTTT
CASSLGSAGNTIYF
>TRBV18|once|TRBJ1-2|TRBD1
TGTGCCAGCTCACTTCGGGACAGCCCTAGCAATGGCTACACCTTC
CASSLRDSPSNGYTF
>TRBV7-8|-|TRBJ1-2|TRBD1
TGTGCCAGCAGCTTAGTTAGGACAGGGGAAGTTGGCTACACCTTC
CASSLVRTGEVGYTF
>TRBV7-9|-|TRBJ2-1|TRBD1
TGTGCCAGCAGCTTAAGACAGGGCACAGGGGAGCAGTTCTTC
CASSLRQGTGEQFF
>TRBV7-2|-|TRBJ2-3|TRBD1
TGTGCCAGCAGCTTAGGGCTACAGGGGGGCACAGATACGCAGTATTTT
CASSLGLQGGTDTQYF
>TRBV7-2|-|TRBJ1-2|-
TGTGCCAGCAGCTCCAGGGGCGTTTATGGCTACACCTTC
CASSSRGVYGYTF
>TRBV13|-|TRBJ2-1|TRBD2
TGTGCCAGCAGCTCCCACCCAGCGGGGGGGGGAAATGAGCAGTTCTTC
CASSSHPAGGGNEQFF
>TRBV7-2|once|TRBJ1-2|TRBD1
TGTGCCAGCAGCTTAGCGGGACAGGGAGGCTCTGGCTACACCTTC
CASSLAGQGGSGYTF
>TRBV30|once|TRBJ1-3|TRBD1
TGTGCTACAGGGGGCCCTGGAAACACCATATATTTT
CATGGPGNTIYF
>TRBV7-2|once|TRBJ2-2|-
TGTGCCAGCAGTTTACTGGGCAACGCGAACACCGGGGAGCTGTTTTTT
CASSLLGNANTGELFF
>TRBV10-3|-|TRBJ1-1|-
TGTGCCATCAGTGATAGGGGACTTGAAGCTTTCTTT
CAISDRGLEAFF
>TRBV29-1|-|TRBJ1-1|-
TGCAGCGGGAGTCGGGGTACTGAAGCTTTCTTT
CSGSRGTEAFF
>TRBV11-2|-|TRBJ2-5|TRBD2
TGTGCCAGCAGCCCCATGGCGGGGGGTCAAGAGACCCAGTACTTC
CASSPMAGGQETQYF
>TRBV5-1|-|TRBJ2-3|-
TGCGCCAGCAGCTTAGCCACAGACACAGATACGCAGTATTTT
CASSLATDTDTQYF
>TRBV6-5|-|TRBJ2-2|TRBD1
TGTGCCAGCAGACGGACAGGGGAGGGAACCGGGGAGCTGTTTTTT
CASRRTGEGTGELFF
>TRBV9|-|TRBJ2-7|TRBD2
TGTGCCAGCAGCACCAGCGGGAGTGGATACGAGCAGTACTTC
CASSTSGSGYEQYF
>TRBV7-8|-|TRBJ2-7|-
TGTGCCAGCAGCTACGGACTACTCGACGAGCAGTACTTC
CASSYGLLDEQYF
>TRBV9|-|TRBJ2-5|-
TGTGCCAGCAGCGACTACAGGGAGGGGGAGACCCAGTACTTC
CASSDYREGETQYF
>TRBV5-1|-|TRBJ2-5|-
TGCGCCAGCAGCTTTGGGGAGGCGCAAGAGACCCAGTACTTC
CASSFGEAQETQYF